The 5 T cell receptor beta chains below all came from one sample that was sequenced in a study of shared clonotypes between healthy human individuals. TCRdb's table, derived via immunoSEQ multiplex PCR, lists solely in-frame clones and lacks some. In the table there are more than 1.2 million clones, 98% of which are singletons. Input material: naive CD4+ T cells sorted from blood. Subset defined: CD45RA+ positively selected. These receptors originate from a man younger than 40 in good health.

Regarding this clone: This same CDR3 is encoded by further DNA sequences in the sample. This chain connects TRBV18 to TRBJ2-2, with TRBD1 matching over 9 bases. The J segment lost 6 bases and the V segment lost 3 bases, leaving 5 bases of the junction unmatched. CDR1 is KGHSH and CDR2 is LQKENI in the germline V gene. The CDR3 runs to 15 residues. CDR3 amino acids: CASSPPGQGSGELFF. DNA for the CDR3: TGTGCCAGCTCACCCCCGGGACAGGGTTCCGGGGAGCTGTTTTTT.

The chain links TRBV7-3 to TRBJ2-1, with a possible D match to TRBD2 (6 bases). The CDR3 totals 16 residues. The germline V gene encodes CDR1 SGHTA and CDR2 FQGTGA. Trimming shortened V by 1 base and J by 5 bases, and 15 bases separated the two germline ends. The CDR3, as DNA: TGTGCCAGCAGCTTAAGGGTCCCCGGGAGAAACAATGAGCAGTTCTTC. It is translated as CASSLRVPGRNNEQFF.

The chain joins TRBV18 to TRBJ1-1; TRBD1 agrees at 7 bases. This CDR3 contains 15 residues. V lost 4 bases to trimming and J lost 7 bases; unmatched junction nucleotides: 12. Germline values: CDR1 KGHSH, CDR2 LQKENI. Written as DNA, the CDR3 is TGTGCCAGCTCACAGACAGGGCGCCTTCCTAATGAAGCTTTCTTT. Amino acid sequence: CASSQTGRLPNEAFF.

CDR3 DNA sequence: TGTGCCAGCAGTTTTCCTTCGACAGGTTCACCTGCAACTAATGAAAAACTGTTTTTT. Encoded protein: CASSFPSTGSPATNEKLFF. This chain uses TRBV27 with TRBJ1-4; a possible D gene is TRBD1 (6 bases). The CDR3 consists of 19 residues. V lost 3 bases and J lost 0, with 20 bases in between. Germline V CDR1 and CDR2: MNHEY, SMNVEV (reference sequence).

This chain uses TRBV5-4 with TRBJ2-2; 7 nucleotides align to TRBD2. V lost 4 bases to trimming and J lost 2 bases; unmatched junction nucleotides: 5. Germline values: CDR1 SGHNT, CDR2 YYREEE (reference sequence). The CDR3 totals 15 residues. CDR3 region: CASSLSGTNTGELFF. The DNA for the CDR3 is TGTGCCAGCAGCCTCAGCGGGACCAACACCGGGGAGCTGTTTTTT.